This T cell receptor beta chain was sequenced in a study of T cells in Graves' hyperthyroidism and ophthalmopathy. Amplified TCR beta CDR3 regions came from RNA transcripts. HTBI primers drove first-round RT-PCR of the TCR CDR3. MiXCR, run by TCRdb on the multiplex PCR reads, gives a single entry per CDR3 protein. This repertoire shows under 750,000 distinct CDR3 sequences, roughly a sixth found once; its top ten account for about a sixth. This clonotype was recorded many times. Exclusion of patients followed from uncontrolled infection, other autoimmune disease, pregnancy or lactation. Sample collection date corresponds to first hyperthyroidism diagnosis, prior to any ophthalmopathy symptoms. This clonotype originated in a woman aged 45-59 years with Graves' hyperthyroidism that later progressed to Graves' ophthalmopathy. Sequenced input: blood.

As DNA, the CDR3 is TGCGCCAGCAGCTACGAAGGGGACTATGGCTACACCTTC. Translation: CASSYEGDYGYTF. V and J are TRBV5-1 and TRBJ1-2; a possible D gene is TRBD1 (5 bases). V lost 3 bases and J lost 3, with 9 bases in between. CDR1 is SGHRS and CDR2 is YFSETQ in the germline V gene. This CDR3 has 13 residues. Combining the CDR3 with reference TRBV5-1 and TRBJ1-2 gives the whole variable domain KAGVTQTPRYLIKTRGQQVTLSCSPISGHRSVSWYQQTPGQGLQFLFEYFSETQRNKGNFPGRFSGRQFSNSRSEMNVSTLELGDSALYLCASSYEGDYGYTFGSGTRLTVV.